These 17 T cell receptor beta chains originate from one sample sequenced in a study of read filtering for tumor transcriptome and immune sequencing. From approximately 400 ng of RNA, a library with molecular barcoded alpha/delta and beta/gamma adaptors was made. Each CDR3 protein gets one entry after TCRdb re-called the reads with MiXCR. The table shows about 57,000 distinct CDR3 sequences, with 20% to 25% occurring only once. Sample: a population of CD138-negative cells sorted from bone marrow. The receptors shown here come from a donor at least 40 years old with multiple myeloma.

This clonotype has ten or more counts. The chain uses TRBV5-6 and TRBJ1-5; tentatively, D is TRBD1 (5 bases). The CDR3 contains 18 residues. Germline lookup yields CDR1 SGHDT and CDR2 YYEEEE. Trimming took off 4 bases at V and 4 bases at J, with 24 bases between the two ends. The CDR3 sequence is CASSTYAGIGRGNQPQHF. CDR3 sequence (DNA): TGTGCCAGCAGCACCTACGCGGGGATAGGGCGGGGGAATCAGCCCCAGCATTTT.

This clonotype came up many times. V and J are TRBV29-1 and TRBJ1-2; no clear D gene. This CDR3 comprises 10 residues. Germline CDR1 reads SQVTM; CDR2 reads ANQGSEA. V lost 5 bases to trimming and J lost 8 bases, with 9 bases between them. The CDR3 DNA follows: TGCAGCGTTCACCAGGCGGGCTACACCTTC. Protein sequence: CSVHQAGYTF.

This clonotype was counted ten times or more. The gene calls are TRBV19 and TRBJ1-2, with D possibly being TRBD1 (6 bases). Germline V lookup: CDR1 LNHDA, CDR2 SQIVND (reference sequence). This CDR3 contains 15 residues. V shed 3 bases and J shed 2 bases, with 13 bases lying between them. The CDR3 is CASSISGGANYGYTF. The CDR3, as DNA: TGTGCCAGTAGTATTTCTGGGGGCGCAAACTATGGCTACACCTTC.

In its sample, this clonotype was seen a few times. The V call is TRBV7-2, the J call TRBJ2-1; the match to TRBD2 covers 11 bases. Germline CDR1 is SGHTA and CDR2 is FQGNSA. The CDR3 sequence is 15 residues long. V dropped 5 bases and J dropped 7; count of bases not matched to a gene: 7. CDR3 in amino acids: CASSLSGGAMNEQFF. CDR3 nucleotides: TGTGCCAGCAGCCTTAGCGGGGGGGCCATGAATGAGCAGTTCTTC.

This clonotype was counted ten times or more. This chain connects TRBV12-3 or TRBV12-4 to TRBJ2-3; D is unresolved. The CDR3 has 14 residues. Deletions cut 6 bases from V and 0 bases from J, with 10 bases between. The DNA for the CDR3 is TGTGCCAGCAGACCACGCCAGAGCACAGATACGCAGTATTTT. It yields the protein CASRPRQSTDTQYF.

This clonotype was seen many times. This sequence joins TRBV27 and TRBJ2-3, with TRBD1 as a possible D gene (5 bases). Trimming left V 5 bases short and J 3 bases short, with 9 bases between. This CDR3 contains 13 residues. Looked up from germline, CDR1 is MNHEY and CDR2 is SMNVEV (reference sequence). The CDR3 region has the DNA TGTGCCAGCAGTACCAGGGCGACAGATACGCAGTATTTT. Translating gives CASSTRATDTQYF.

Ten or more counts support this clonotype. The CDR3 loop reads CASSLELSSEQYF. The CDR3 DNA reads as TGCGCCAGCAGCTTGGAGCTTTCGTCCGAGCAGTACTTC. The chain uses TRBV5-1 and TRBJ2-7, with D unclear. V was cut by 0 bases and J by 6 bases, with 10 bases left in between. The CDR3 sequence is 13 residues long. Germline V gene data show CDR1 as SGHRS and CDR2 as YFSETQ.

This clonotype was recorded only once. At one end, the junction sequence differs from germline, possibly due to a read error. The chain joins TRBV24-1 to TRBJ2-5, with TRBD1 identical over 7 bases. The CDR3 is made up of 15 amino acids. CDR1 is KGHDR and CDR2 is SFDVKD in the germline V gene. CDR3 coding DNA: TGTGCCACCAGTGACCCGGGACAGTTCCAAGAGATCCAGTACTTC. Its translation: CATSDPGQFQEIQYF.

About this clonotype itself: A much larger clonotype is one base distant, so this may be a read error. As the CDR3 is not closed by the conserved phenylalanine or tryptophan, this likely results from a read error. The J gene is TRBJ2-1, the V gene TRBV4-1; D unresolved. V was clipped by 1 base and J by 8 bases, with 6 bases between them. CDR3 length: 12 amino acids. Germline V CDR1 and CDR2: MGHRA, YSYEKL. CDR3 bases: TGCGCCAGCAGCCAAGGGTTTGATGAGCAGTTCCTC. Protein: CASSQGFDEQFL.

This clonotype was observed many times. The V gene is TRBV20-1, the J gene TRBJ1-2; D is uncertain. Germline-derived CDR1 and CDR2 are DFQATT and SNEGSKA (reference sequence). The CDR3 extends over 13 amino acids. Trimming took 3 bases from V and 5 from J, leaving 13 bases between them. The CDR3 region is CSASAGIKYGYTF. In DNA form, the CDR3 reads TGCAGTGCTAGTGCGGGGATCAAGTATGGCTACACCTTC.

To note about this clonotype: Only one base separates this from a far larger clonotype, so it likely reflects a read error. The chain employs TRBV5-4 and TRBJ2-3; no clear D gene. CDR3 length equals 11 residues. V was clipped by 4 bases and J by 2 bases, with 2 bases between them. Germline V gives CDR1 SGHNT, CDR2 YYREEE (reference sequence). The CDR3 region is CASSHTDTQYF. The CDR3, as DNA: TGTGCCAGCAGCCACACAGATACGCAGTATTTT.

This clonotype was seen repeatedly, ten times or more. At one end, the junction sequence differs from germline, possibly due to a read error. CDR3 region: CASSLGLGGQTQYF. For the CDR3, the DNA is TGTGCTAGCAGCTTAGGACTAGGGGGACAGACCCAGTACTTC. The chain has TRBV7-7 and TRBJ2-5, with TRBD2 as a possible D gene (7 bases). The CDR3 totals 14 residues. Germline-derived CDR1 and CDR2 are SSHAT and FNYEAQ (reference sequence). The whole variable domain, remainder taken from reference TRBV7-7 and TRBJ2-5, is GAGVSQSPRYKVTKRGQDVTLRCDPISSHATLYWYQQALGQGPEFLTYFNYEAQPDKSGLPSDRFSAERPEGSISTLTIQRTEQRDSAMYRCASSLGLGGQTQYFGPGTRLLVL.

Concerning this clonotype itself: A junction end diverges from the germline sequence, so it may reflect a read error. The rearrangement joins TRBV2 to TRBJ1-4, with a tentative D call TRBD1 (6 bases). Per the germline V gene, CDR1 is SNHLY and CDR2 is FYNNEI. This CDR3 region has 15 residues. The CDR3 sequence is CASRFGTTTNEKLFF. CDR3 coding DNA: TGTGCCAGCAGATTTGGGACAACAACTAATGAAAAGCTGTTTTTT.

This chain links TRBV7-9 with TRBJ1-2, with D maybe TRBD1 (5 bases). Germline lookup yields CDR1 SEHNR and CDR2 FQNEAQ (reference sequence). The CDR3 is 13 residues long. Trimming cost V 6 bases and J 9 bases, with 17 bases left between them. The chain's CDR3 is CASSWGDPASYTF. The CDR3 DNA reads as TGTGCCAGCAGTTGGGGGGACCCCGCTAGCTACACCTTC.

This clonotype was seen at least ten times. The chain employs TRBV28 and TRBJ2-7, with D unresolved. CDR1 is MDHEN, CDR2 SYDVKM, per germline. The V gene lost 5 bases and the J gene lost 7 bases, with 21 bases spanning the gap. This CDR3 is built from 15 residues. The CDR3 loop reads CASSPQRQVAREQYF. The CDR3 region has the DNA TGTGCCAGCAGTCCACAAAGGCAGGTAGCAAGGGAGCAGTACTTC.

This clonotype was seen at least ten times. The rearrangement joins TRBV11-3 to TRBJ2-1; D is uncertain. Trimming left V 4 bases short and J 9 bases short, with 7 bases between. Germline V gene lookup returns CDR1 SGHNT and CDR2 YENEEA. The CDR3 loop spans 11 amino acids. The CDR3 coding sequence is TGTGCCAGCAGCTCCAGAAGTGAGCAGTTCTTC. Protein sequence: CASSSRSEQFF.

This clonotype occurred many times. The chain uses TRBV29-1 and TRBJ1-2; D not certain. The CDR3 loop spans 11 amino acids. Trimming shortened V by 2 bases and J by 3 bases, and 4 bases separated the two germline ends. Germline CDR1 is SQVTM and CDR2 is ANQGSEA. CDR3 DNA: TGCAGCGTTGAAAAGGACTATGGCTACACCTTC. Translating gives CSVEKDYGYTF.